This T cell receptor (beta chain) originates from a study of blood T cell repertoires in COVID-19. Produced via immunoSEQ multiplex PCR; TCRdb's table is partial and in-frame only. The repertoire holds around 50,000 clones, with about 79% as singletons. Trimming at V came to 0 bases and at J to 5 bases, leaving 4 bases not matched to a gene. CDR1 and CDR2 (germline): SEHNR, FQNEAQ (reference sequence). The CDR3 extends over 16 amino acids. The clonotype comes from a man older than 75 with COVID-19, enrolled during active disease. The V gene is TRBV7-9, the J gene TRBJ2-1, with 10 bases matching TRBD2. Sequenced input: peripheral blood. The CDR3 spells CASSLALAGAHNEQFF. CDR3 in DNA: TGTGCCAGCAGCTTAGCGCTAGCGGGGGCCCACAATGAGCAGTTCTTC.